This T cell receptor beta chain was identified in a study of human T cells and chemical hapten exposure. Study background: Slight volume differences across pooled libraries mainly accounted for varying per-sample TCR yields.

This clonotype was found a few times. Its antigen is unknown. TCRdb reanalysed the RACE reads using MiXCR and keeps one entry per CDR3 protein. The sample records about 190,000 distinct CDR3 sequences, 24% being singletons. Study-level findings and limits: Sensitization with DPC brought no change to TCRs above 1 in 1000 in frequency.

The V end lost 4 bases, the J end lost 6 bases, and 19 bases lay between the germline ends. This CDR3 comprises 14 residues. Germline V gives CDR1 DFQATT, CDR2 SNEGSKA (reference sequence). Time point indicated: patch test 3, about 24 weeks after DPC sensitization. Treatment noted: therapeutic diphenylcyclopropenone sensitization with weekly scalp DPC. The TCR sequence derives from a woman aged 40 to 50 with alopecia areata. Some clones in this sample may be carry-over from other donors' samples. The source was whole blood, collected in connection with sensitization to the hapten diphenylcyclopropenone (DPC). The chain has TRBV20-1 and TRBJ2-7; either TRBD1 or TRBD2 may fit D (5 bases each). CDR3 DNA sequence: TGCAGTGCTATGGATATAGGGGCTAGCAGCGAGCAGTACTTC. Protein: CSAMDIGASSEQYF.